This T cell receptor (beta chain) derives from a study of CD8+ T cells in alopecia areata. Study-wide context: Patients in the study were on tofacitinib for 6 to 18 months, then off it for 6 months.

About this clone: Its antigen remains unidentified.

Per germline, CDR1 SGHKS and CDR2 YYEKEE (reference sequence). The junction had 12 bases not matched to a gene; V was cut back by 3 bases and J by 9 bases. This CDR3 region has 15 residues. Noted treatment: oral pan-JAK inhibitor, 5-10 mg twice daily. It was from alopecia areata patients that lesional scalp punch biopsies and peripheral blood were collected. The study, taken as a whole, reports: Clonality in the scalp and expanded CD8+ clones ranked among the top 100 were significantly decreased by tofacitinib.

Investigators isolated RNA and reverse transcribed it into cDNA to act as the sequencing template. The protocol was immunoSEQ multiplex PCR, while the TCRdb copy is restricted to in-frame clones and leaves out a portion. The sample carries some 180,000 clones, roughly 46% recorded once. The sequences come from CD8+ T cells sorted from blood, collected at week 52, from a patient treated with tofacitinib. This sequence was found in a human donor with alopecia areata. The rearrangement uses TRBV5-5 and TRBJ1-5; 7 bases align to TRBD1. The CDR3 nucleotides are TGTGCCAGCAGCTGGGAAGGGACAGCCAAGCCGCCCCAGCATTTT. Encoded protein: CASSWEGTAKPPQHF.